This TCR beta chain came from a study of identical twins. TCRdb re-analysed the 5' RACE reads in MiXCR, keeping a single row per CDR3 protein. The sample has around 680,000 distinct CDR3 sequences; 8% to 9% are singletons. This same sample was also part of a study on yellow fever vaccine responses in identical twins. That investigation notes: Twins' vaccine T cell responses reportedly seemed partly convergent and partly personalized.

This TCR was sampled from a woman aged 18-29 years in good health. Sample: PBMCs.

CDR3 sequence: CASSPPPRVSGNSYNEQFF. CDR3 coding DNA: TGTGCCAGCAGCCCCCCACCGAGAGTTAGCGGGAACTCCTACAATGAGCAGTTCTTC. V gene TRBV12-3 or TRBV12-4 combines with J gene TRBJ2-1; TRBD2 agrees at 8 bases. The junction had 16 bases not matched to a gene; V was cut back by 6 bases and J by 0 bases. This CDR3 has 19 amino acids.